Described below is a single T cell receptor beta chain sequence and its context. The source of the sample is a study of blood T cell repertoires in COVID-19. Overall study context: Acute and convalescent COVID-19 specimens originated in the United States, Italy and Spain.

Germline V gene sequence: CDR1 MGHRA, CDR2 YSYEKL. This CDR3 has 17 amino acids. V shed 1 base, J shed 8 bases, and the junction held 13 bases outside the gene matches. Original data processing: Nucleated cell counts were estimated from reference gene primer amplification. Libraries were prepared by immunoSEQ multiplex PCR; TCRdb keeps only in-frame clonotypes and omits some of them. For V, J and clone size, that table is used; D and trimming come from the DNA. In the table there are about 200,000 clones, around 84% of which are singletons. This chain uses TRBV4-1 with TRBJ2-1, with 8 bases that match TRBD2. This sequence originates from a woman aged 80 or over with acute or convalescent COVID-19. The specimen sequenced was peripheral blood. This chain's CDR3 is CASSQGTTSAFGDEQFF. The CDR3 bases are TGCGCCAGCAGCCAAGGGACGACTAGCGCCTTTGGGGATGAGCAGTTCTTC.